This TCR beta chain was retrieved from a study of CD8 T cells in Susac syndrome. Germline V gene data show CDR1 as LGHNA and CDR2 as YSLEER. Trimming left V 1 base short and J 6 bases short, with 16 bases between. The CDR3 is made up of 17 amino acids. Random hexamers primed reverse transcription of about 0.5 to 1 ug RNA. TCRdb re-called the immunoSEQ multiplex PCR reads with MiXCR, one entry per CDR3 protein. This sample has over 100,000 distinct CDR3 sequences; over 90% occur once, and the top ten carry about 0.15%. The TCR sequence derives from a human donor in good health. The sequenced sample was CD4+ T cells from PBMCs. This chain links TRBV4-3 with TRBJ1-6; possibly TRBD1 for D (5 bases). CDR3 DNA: TGCGCCAGCAGCCAAGGAAGACAGTTATCGCTTAATTCACCCCTCCACTTT. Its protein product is CASSQGRQLSLNSPLHF.